Each of the 9 T cell receptor beta chains below was sequenced from the same sample in a study of cytomegalovirus exposure and HLA in healthy donors. TCRdb's table, derived via immunoSEQ multiplex PCR, lists solely in-frame clones and lacks some. The sample lists hundreds of thousands of clones, more than 75% occurring once. Sequenced input: PBMCs. The source is a woman under 40 in good health and CMV-seropositive.

This chain uses TRBV6-1 with TRBJ1-1, with 9 bases identical to TRBD1. V lost 6 bases and J lost 13; bases outside the gene matches: 6. The CDR3 loop spans 11 amino acids. The germline gives CDR1 MNHNS, CDR2 SASEGT. The CDR3 sequence: CASRGTGLVFF. The CDR3 bases are TGTGCCAGCAGGGGGACAGGGCTTGTTTTCTTT.

This clone was seen more than once but under ten times. V gene TRBV5-1 combines with J gene TRBJ2-2; 8 nucleotides match TRBD2. Germline CDR1 SGHRS, CDR2 YFSETQ. Unmatched junction bases numbered 4, after V lost 6 bases and J lost 6 bases. The CDR3 extends over 13 amino acids. CDR3 region: CASKGLVPGELFF. Written as DNA, the CDR3 is TGCGCCAGCAAGGGACTAGTTCCCGGGGAGCTGTTTTTT.

The rearrangement joins TRBV28 to TRBJ2-7; a weak D match, TRBD2 (7 bases). This CDR3 has 11 amino acids. Germline CDR1 MDHEN, CDR2 SYDVKM. Deletions cut 11 bases from V and 5 bases from J, with 13 bases between. CDR3 coding DNA: TGTGCCGGGGGGGACAACCACGAGCAGTACTTC. This translates into CAGGDNHEQYF.

The J gene is TRBJ2-1, the V gene TRBV18, with 8 bases matching TRBD2. The V segment lost 6 bases and the J segment 6 bases; nucleotides outside the gene matches: 7. This CDR3 comprises 14 residues. Germline loops: CDR1 KGHSH, CDR2 LQKENI. The CDR3 loop reads CASSPGLVPNEQFF. The CDR3 nucleotides read TGTGCCAGCTCGCCGGGACTAGTGCCCAATGAGCAGTTCTTC.

V usage is TRBV6-1 and J usage is TRBJ2-7; 8 nucleotides match TRBD1. V shed 4 bases and J 1 base; nucleotides not matched to a gene: 0. This CDR3 spans 13 amino acids. In germline, CDR1 is MNHNS, CDR2 SASEGT. CDR3 DNA: TGTGCCAGCAGTGGGGACAGGTCCTACGAGCAGTACTTC. Translating it yields CASSGDRSYEQYF.

V usage is TRBV5-4 and J usage is TRBJ2-5; TRBD1 matches 9 bases. The CDR3 extends over 15 amino acids. Germline CDR1 SGHNT, CDR2 YYREEE (reference sequence). Germline trimming cut 4 bases from V and 4 bases from J; bases unmatched to any gene: 8. This CDR3 is CASSPWTGEGETQYF. The DNA for the CDR3 is TGTGCCAGCAGCCCTTGGACAGGGGAGGGAGAGACCCAGTACTTC.

This clone occurred once. The chain has TRBV14 and TRBJ2-3; TRBD2 matches 8 bases. Trimming at V came to 0 bases and at J to 3 bases, leaving 14 bases not matched to a gene. The CDR3 covers 19 residues. Germline-derived CDR1 and CDR2 are SGHDN and FVKESK. The CDR3 DNA reads TGTGCCAGCAGCCAAGATTGGTCCCCCAGCGGGAGTAAGACAGATACGCAGTATTTT. Translating it yields CASSQDWSPSGSKTDTQYF.

The rearrangement joins TRBV27 to TRBJ2-1; D might be TRBD2 (6 bases). Deletions cut 6 bases from V and 5 bases from J, with 11 bases between. The CDR3 is 13 residues long. Germline lookup yields CDR1 MNHEY and CDR2 SMNVEV (reference sequence). CDR3 bases: TGTGCCAGCAGCCCGGGGACTCACAATGAGCAGTTCTTC. It encodes CASSPGTHNEQFF.

This chain connects TRBV2 to TRBJ2-1, with 7 bases matching TRBD2. The V gene's germline CDR1 is SNHLY and CDR2 FYNNEI. CDR3 length equals 18 residues. The trim removed 5 bases at V and 1 base at J, leaving 14 bases unmatched. CDR3 DNA: TGTGCCAGCAGTTCGGCGGGGAGGGCCGAATGGTCCTACAATGAGCAGTTCTTC. Its protein product is CASSSAGRAEWSYNEQFF.